One sample yielded the 25 T cell receptor beta chains listed below, sequenced in a study of CD4 T cells in relation to SARS-CoV-2 and coronaviruses. Their recognized antigens are unknown. Unexposed donor CD4+ T cells date from about 2011-2018, before the COVID-19 pandemic. After approximately ten days of culture, CD4+ T cells were isolated. TCRdb's copy holds only in-frame clones and misses some; the assay was immunoSEQ multiplex PCR. The table has roughly 18,000 clones, 77% seen once. Sequencing input: CD4+ T cells from PBMCs, cultured in vitro. The receptor set was obtained from a human donor in good health.

The V call is TRBV20-1, the J call TRBJ1-1, with D perhaps TRBD1 (6 bases). This CDR3 region has 15 residues. V lost 3 bases, J lost 0 bases, and 14 bases lay in between. Germline assignment: CDR1 DFQATT and CDR2 SNEGSKA (reference sequence). In nucleotides, the CDR3 is TGCAGTGCTAGTCCCCCCCAGGGGTTGAACACTGAAGCTTTCTTT. This gives the protein CSASPPQGLNTEAFF.

This clone was counted a few times. CDR3 sequence: CASSPGNTYEQYF. As DNA, the CDR3 is TGTGCCAGCTCACCAGGGAACACCTACGAGCAGTACTTC. This sequence joins TRBV18 and TRBJ2-7; D unclear. The CDR3 contains 13 residues. Looked up from germline, CDR1 is KGHSH and CDR2 is LQKENI. The V and J ends lost 2 bases and 2 bases respectively, with 7 bases between them.

In nucleotides, the CDR3 is TGTGCCAGCAGCCCCCGTTCGGACGCATACTACGAGCAGTACTTC. The encoded protein is CASSPRSDAYYEQYF. The V gene is TRBV3-1 (or the pseudogene TRBV3-2), the J gene TRBJ2-7; D remains ambiguous. V was trimmed by 4 bases and J by 3 bases, leaving 16 bases between them. The CDR3 contains 15 residues. The germline V gene encodes CDR1 LGHDT and CDR2 YNNKEL (reference sequence).

The chain has TRBV19 and TRBJ2-3; D perhaps matches TRBD1 (6 bases). CDR1 and CDR2 (germline): LNHDA, SQIVND (reference sequence). V was shortened by 0 bases and J by 9 bases, with 10 bases between the two germline ends. The CDR3 length is 13 residues. The CDR3 spells CASSIDGTGTQYF. The DNA of the CDR3 is TGTGCCAGTAGTATAGATGGAACAGGGACGCAGTATTTT.

This clone appeared a few times. The CDR3 reads CASSSRLEGDTQYF. The CDR3 DNA sequence: TGTGCCAGCAGTTCCCGCCTGGAAGGGGATACGCAGTATTTT. This rearrangement joins TRBV6-6 to TRBJ2-3; D is ambiguous. The CDR3 is made up of 14 amino acids. The germline V and J ends were trimmed by 4 bases and 6 bases, with 14 bases remaining between them. Germline loops: CDR1 MNHNY, CDR2 SVGAGI (reference sequence).

This chain links TRBV25-1 with TRBJ2-1, with D maybe TRBD2 (7 bases). Germline V lookup: CDR1 MGHDK, CDR2 SYGVNS. V dropped 3 bases and J dropped 5 bases, with 23 bases sitting between them. The CDR3 has 18 amino acids. The CDR3 sequence is CASSETQGAGGPHNEQFF. CDR3 coding DNA: TGTGCCAGCAGTGAGACACAGGGTGCCGGGGGGCCCCACAATGAGCAGTTCTTC.

The V and J genes are TRBV6-5 and TRBJ2-3, with a tentative D call TRBD1 (5 bases). This CDR3 comprises 14 residues. Germline loops: CDR1 MNHEY, CDR2 SVGAGI. The V end lost 6 bases, the J end lost 2 bases, and 12 bases lay between the germline ends. In nucleotides, the CDR3 is TGTGCCAGCAGGTTAGACAGCTACACAGATACGCAGTATTTT. This encodes CASRLDSYTDTQYF.

This chain links TRBV30 with TRBJ1-2; weak D call: TRBD1 (6 bases). The CDR3 runs 14 residues. The V end lost 1 base, the J end lost 4 bases, and 13 bases lay between the germline ends. CDR1 is GTSNPN, CDR2 SVGIG, per germline (reference sequence). In DNA form, the CDR3 reads TGTGCCTGGAGTGATACAGGGAGTATCTATGGCTACACCTTC. It yields the protein CAWSDTGSIYGYTF. Full variable domain (rest looked up from reference TRBV30 and TRBJ1-2): SQTIHQWPATLVQPVGSPLSLECTVEGTSNPNLYWYRQAAGRGLQLLFYSVGIGQISSEVPQNLSASRPQDRQFILSSKKLLLSDSGFYLCAWSDTGSIYGYTFGSGTRLTVV.

The chain couples TRBV10-3 to TRBJ2-3; 11 positions agree with TRBD1. Trimming at V came to 9 bases and at J to 3 bases, leaving 14 bases not matched to a gene. Germline V gene data show CDR1 as ENHRY and CDR2 as SYGVKD. CDR3 length: 17 residues. CDR3 in amino acids: CAIKGTGGTQKTDTQYF. CDR3 DNA sequence: TGTGCCATTAAAGGGACAGGGGGTACTCAAAAAACAGATACGCAGTATTTT.

J is TRBJ2-1 and V is TRBV7-9; 7 nucleotides match TRBD2. The CDR3 extends over 18 amino acids. CDR1 SEHNR and CDR2 FQNEAQ come from the germline V gene (reference sequence). V shed 0 bases, J shed 0 bases, and the junction held 8 bases outside the gene matches. CDR3 in DNA: TGTGCCAGCAGCTTAGCGAGGCTAGCGGAAAGCTCCTACAATGAGCAGTTCTTC. Its translation: CASSLARLAESSYNEQFF. The complete variable domain, with remaining parts taken from reference TRBV7-9 and TRBJ2-1, reads DTGVSQNPRHKITKRGQNVTFRCDPISEHNRLYWYRQTLGQGPEFLTYFQNEAQLEKSRLLSDRFSAERPKGSFSTLEIQRTEQGDSAMYLCASSLARLAESSYNEQFFGPGTRLTVL.

The chain links TRBV24-1 to TRBJ2-1; the D gene is possibly TRBD2 (6 bases). CDR3 length equals 12 residues. V was trimmed by 4 bases and J by 11 bases, leaving 11 bases between them. Germline CDR1 reads KGHDR; CDR2 reads SFDVKD. As DNA, the CDR3 is TGTGCCACCAGTGAACGGGACTCTAAGCAGTTCTTC. This translates into CATSERDSKQFF.

The chain couples TRBV6-5 to TRBJ2-1, with TRBD2 matching over 7 bases. CDR1 is MNHEY and CDR2 is SVGAGI in the germline V gene. V shed 8 bases, J shed 0 bases, and the junction held 7 bases outside the gene matches. The CDR3 consists of 15 residues. In DNA form, the CDR3 reads TGTGCCAGCGCCGGGGGAGGGAGCTCCTACAATGAGCAGTTCTTC. Its protein is CASAGGGSSYNEQFF.

This chain uses TRBV10-3 with TRBJ2-3, with D uncertain. V was cut by 5 bases and J by 1 base, with 13 bases left in between. Germline CDR1 and CDR2: ENHRY and SYGVKD. This CDR3 region has 15 residues. CDR3 nucleotides: TGTGCCATCAGTAAGACTGCCTCGGGCACAGATACGCAGTATTTT. As protein: CAISKTASGTDTQYF.

The genes are TRBV7-3 and TRBJ2-3; possibly TRBD1 for D (6 bases). Trimming shortened V by 1 base and J by 3 bases, and 14 bases separated the two germline ends. The CDR3 has 16 residues. Germline V gene lookup returns CDR1 SGHTA and CDR2 FQGTGA. The CDR3 spells CASSLRSGVVTDTQYF. In DNA, the CDR3 is TGTGCCAGCAGCTTAAGGTCAGGGGTAGTTACAGATACGCAGTATTTT.

The V call is TRBV6-5, the J call TRBJ2-2, with 13 bases identical to TRBD2. The CDR3 is made up of 15 amino acids. Per the germline V gene, CDR1 is MNHEY and CDR2 is SVGAGI. With 6 bases clipped from V and 5 bases from J, the junction kept 3 bases outside the gene matches. In DNA form, the CDR3 reads TGTGCCAGCAGCAAGGGACTAGCGGGAACCGGGGAGCTGTTTTTT. This gives the protein CASSKGLAGTGELFF.

The chain links TRBV10-2 to TRBJ1-5, with 7 bases matching TRBD1. This CDR3 is 14 amino acids long. CDR1 is WSHSY and CDR2 is SAAADI in the germline V gene. Trimming cost V 3 bases and J 4 bases; bases outside gene matches: 3. CDR3: CASSEGRGNQPQHF. The CDR3 DNA is TGCGCCAGCAGTGAAGGCAGGGGGAATCAGCCCCAGCATTTT.

This chain joins TRBV3-1 (or the pseudogene TRBV3-2) and TRBJ2-2; D is undetermined. The germline V and J ends were trimmed by 10 bases and 0 bases, with 9 bases remaining between them. Per the germline V gene, CDR1 is LGHDT and CDR2 is YNNKEL (reference sequence). This CDR3 region has 13 residues. In nucleotides, the CDR3 is TGTGCCACGCGACGGACGAACACCGGGGAGCTGTTTTTT. Translation: CATRRTNTGELFF.

The rearrangement links TRBV28 to TRBJ2-1; 10 positions match TRBD1. This CDR3 has 15 amino acids. Per the germline V gene, CDR1 is MDHEN and CDR2 is SYDVKM. V was pared by 2 bases and J by 6 bases, with 4 bases of the junction left unmatched. CDR3 residues: CASSLVDRGRNEQFF. CDR3 nucleotides: TGTGCCAGCAGTTTAGTAGACAGGGGGCGCAATGAGCAGTTCTTC.

The rearrangement uses TRBV27 and TRBJ2-2; the match to TRBD1 covers 7 bases. Trimming removed 6 bases from V and 1 base from J; junction bases left unmatched: 5. The germline gives CDR1 MNHEY, CDR2 SMNVEV (reference sequence). The CDR3 is 15 amino acids. CDR3 sequence: CASSSQGLNTGELFF. The CDR3 DNA sequence: TGTGCCAGCAGCTCACAGGGGTTGAACACCGGGGAGCTGTTTTTT.

The chain uses TRBV7-2 and TRBJ2-7; no clear D gene. The V and J ends lost 5 bases and 3 bases respectively, with 17 bases between them. The CDR3 consists of 15 residues. Germline V gives CDR1 SGHTA, CDR2 FQGNSA. CDR3 sequence: CASSPAAAAGYEQYF. The DNA for the CDR3 is TGTGCCAGCAGCCCTGCGGCGGCAGCCGGCTACGAGCAGTACTTC.

The sample holds one count of this clone. This sequence joins TRBV5-1 and TRBJ2-7; D gene ambiguous. This CDR3 is built from 14 residues. The germline V gene encodes CDR1 SGHRS and CDR2 YFSETQ. V lost 0 bases and J lost 3, with 10 bases in between. CDR3 sequence (DNA): TGCGCCAGCAGCTTGGTTCTGGATCGCTACGAGCAGTACTTC. It translates to CASSLVLDRYEQYF.

The J gene is TRBJ2-1, the V gene TRBV9; 7 nucleotides agree with TRBD2. The CDR3 contains 15 residues. The germline CDR1 and CDR2 sequences are SGDLS and YYNGEE. V shed 0 bases and J 3 bases; nucleotides not matched to a gene: 3. The CDR3 DNA sequence: TGTGCCAGCAGCGTAGGGCTAGCGGTCTACAATGAGCAGTTCTTC. It translates to CASSVGLAVYNEQFF.

V usage is TRBV3-1 (or the pseudogene TRBV3-2) and J usage is TRBJ2-7, with TRBD1 matching 8 bases. In germline, CDR1 is LGHDT, CDR2 YNNKEL (reference sequence). The trim removed 5 bases at V and 0 bases at J, leaving 3 bases unmatched. There are 14 residues in the CDR3. The CDR3 region is CASSATGGSYEQYF. CDR3 nucleotides: TGTGCCAGCAGCGCAACAGGGGGCTCCTACGAGCAGTACTTC.

This clone has only one observation. The chain joins TRBV6-1 to TRBJ1-5; D gene uncertain. The germline CDR1 and CDR2 sequences are MNHNS and SASEGT. The CDR3 is 14 amino acids. Between the trimmed V and J ends, which lost 1 base and 7 bases, there was a span of 11 bases. CDR3 loop: CASSEDGSWQPQHF. The DNA for the CDR3 is TGTGCCAGCAGTGAAGATGGTAGTTGGCAGCCCCAGCATTTT.

This clone was picked up a small number of times. The J gene is TRBJ1-5, the V gene TRBV25-1; D gene ambiguous. The CDR3 totals 14 residues. The germline V gene encodes CDR1 MGHDK and CDR2 SYGVNS. Trimming removed 2 bases at V and 1 base at J, with 6 bases between. CDR3 residues: CASSEVGSNQPQHF. The CDR3 coding sequence is TGTGCCAGCAGTGAAGTGGGGAGCAATCAGCCCCAGCATTTT.